What follows are 25 T cell receptor beta chains derived from one specimen sequenced in a study of blood T cell repertoires in COVID-19. The method was immunoSEQ multiplex PCR; TCRdb's version includes in-frame clones alone and lacks a portion of them. Of 25,000 to 30,000 clones detected, 90% to 95% appear once; the ten largest clones hold approximately 0.78%. Sequencing input: peripheral blood. These receptors were obtained from a woman in her 70s with COVID-19, enrolled during active disease.

The J gene is TRBJ1-2, the V gene TRBV4-1; D not certain. V was cut by 2 bases and J by 2 bases, with 15 bases left in between. Germline V gene lookup returns CDR1 MGHRA and CDR2 YSYEKL. The CDR3 totals 16 residues. DNA for the CDR3: TGCGCCAGCAGCCAAAATCACCTAACAGACAACTATGGCTACACCTTC. Protein product: CASSQNHLTDNYGYTF.

This chain connects TRBV11-2 to TRBJ1-1; a possible D gene is TRBD1 (6 bases). Germline lookup yields CDR1 SGHAT and CDR2 FQNNGV. CDR3 length equals 14 residues. V was pared by 4 bases and J by 3 bases, with 12 bases between. The CDR3 loop reads CASSSRDTYTEAFF. The CDR3, as DNA: TGTGCCAGCAGCTCACGGGACACCTACACTGAAGCTTTCTTT.

This chain uses TRBV2 with TRBJ1-4, with 8 bases fitting TRBD1. Germline CDR1 reads SNHLY; CDR2 reads FYNNEI. Trimming took 6 bases from V and 1 from J; bases not matched to a gene: 1. This CDR3 contains 14 residues. CDR3 region: CASRDRVTNEKLFF. Here the CDR3 DNA reads TGTGCCAGCAGGGACAGGGTAACTAATGAAAAACTGTTTTTT.

The rearrangement links TRBV5-1 to TRBJ2-1; 7 bases map to TRBD2. V lost 4 bases, J lost 0 bases, and 4 bases stayed unmatched. In germline, CDR1 is SGHRS, CDR2 YFSETQ. The CDR3 sequence is 15 residues long. The CDR3 DNA reads as TGCGCCAGCAGCCGTAGCGGGCCCTCCTACAATGAGCAGTTCTTC. Protein sequence: CASSRSGPSYNEQFF.

The chain combines TRBV21-1 with TRBJ2-5; the table names TRBD2, a call not compared with the DNA. TRBV21-1 is a pseudogene locus. The CDR3 loop spans 18 amino acids. The CDR3, as DNA: TGTGCCAGCAGCAAAGAAGCAAGCGGGAGGGCCCAGCAAGAGACCCAGTACTTC. It is translated as CASSKEASGRAQQETQYF.

The chain couples TRBV11-2 to TRBJ2-5, with TRBD2 identical over 7 bases. V shed 2 bases, J shed 4 bases, and the junction held 7 bases outside the gene matches. The germline V gene has CDR1 SGHAT and CDR2 FQNNGV. CDR3 length: 15 amino acids. CDR3 DNA: TGTGCCAGCAGCTTAAACCCCGGGGAGGGAGAGACCCAGTACTTC. Protein product: CASSLNPGEGETQYF.

The chain combines TRBV7-9 with TRBJ2-3; a possible D gene is TRBD1 (7 bases). This CDR3 contains 16 residues. V was cut by 4 bases and J by 2 bases, with 16 bases left in between. Germline CDR1 SEHNR, CDR2 FQNEAQ (reference sequence). The CDR3 region has the DNA TGTGCCAGCAGCTCCTGGCGGGACAGCTACACAGATACGCAGTATTTT. This translates into CASSSWRDSYTDTQYF.

This clone was counted a single time. The chain combines TRBV9 with TRBJ1-1, with TRBD1 matching over 9 bases. Trimming took 1 base from V and 3 from J; bases not matched to a gene: 7. The germline V gene encodes CDR1 SGDLS and CDR2 YYNGEE. The CDR3 loop spans 16 amino acids. The CDR3 here is CASSVQDRGYDTEAFF. CDR3 in DNA: TGTGCCAGCAGCGTACAAGACAGGGGGTATGACACTGAAGCTTTCTTT.

The chain couples TRBV5-1 to TRBJ2-7; 14 nucleotides align to TRBD2. Germline V gene lookup returns CDR1 SGHRS and CDR2 YFSETQ. CDR3 size: 16 residues. V lost 4 bases to trimming and J lost 5 bases; unmatched junction nucleotides: 8. The CDR3 nucleotides are TGCGCCAGCAGCCTGACTAGCGGGAGGGCCGGCCACGAGCAGTACTTC. It is translated as CASSLTSGRAGHEQYF.

The chain employs TRBV24-1 and TRBJ1-2, with D hard to call. CDR1 KGHDR and CDR2 SFDVKD come from the germline V gene. The CDR3 length is 14 residues. The germline V and J ends were trimmed by 3 bases and 5 bases, with 12 bases remaining between them. For the CDR3, the DNA is TGTGCCACCAGTGATCCACGAGGGCAGTATGGCTACACCTTC. As protein: CATSDPRGQYGYTF.

The gene calls are TRBV28 and TRBJ1-2; D is undetermined. Germline V gene sequence: CDR1 MDHEN, CDR2 SYDVKM. The V gene lost 4 bases and the J gene lost 4 bases, with 19 bases spanning the gap. This CDR3 comprises 16 residues. For the CDR3, the DNA is TGTGCCAGCAGTTCCGAAAGGCCCCCCGAGGGCTATGGCTACACCTTC. Protein product: CASSSERPPEGYGYTF.

This sequence joins TRBV5-8 and TRBJ2-6; TRBD2 might be the D (5 bases). Germline CDR1 reads SGHTS; CDR2 reads YDEGEE. The CDR3 runs to 15 residues. V lost 2 bases, J lost 3 bases, and 9 bases lay in between. CDR3 region: CASSFAGNGANVLTF. The CDR3 coding sequence is TGTGCCAGCAGCTTTGCGGGTAATGGGGCCAACGTCCTGACTTTC.

This clone was observed a single time. J is TRBJ1-2 and V is TRBV5-1; TRBD1 is a possible D gene (6 bases). This CDR3 is built from 15 residues. Germline values: CDR1 SGHRS, CDR2 YFSETQ. Trimming left V 0 bases short and J 3 bases short, with 12 bases between. The CDR3 nucleotides are TGCGCCAGCAGCTTGGCACAGGGTATAGACTATGGCTACACCTTC. This encodes CASSLAQGIDYGYTF.

The chain couples TRBV14 to TRBJ2-7, with D perhaps matching TRBD2 (5 bases). The germline V and J ends were trimmed by 0 bases and 6 bases, with 12 bases remaining between them. The CDR3 is 14 residues long. Per germline, CDR1 SGHDN and CDR2 FVKESK. The CDR3 region has the DNA TGTGCCAGCAGCCAAGATCTAAGGAGCGGCGAGCAGTACTTC. Translating it yields CASSQDLRSGEQYF.

This chain joins TRBV15 and TRBJ1-5; tentatively, D is TRBD1 (6 bases). Trimming removed 0 bases at V and 7 bases at J, with 16 bases between. This CDR3 contains 16 residues. CDR1 and CDR2 from the germline V gene are LNHNV and YYDKDF (reference sequence). This CDR3 is CATSRELTGLGQPQHF. The CDR3 DNA reads as TGTGCCACCAGCAGAGAGTTAACAGGGTTGGGACAGCCCCAGCATTTT.

The chain joins TRBV18 to TRBJ2-1; D remains ambiguous. The CDR3 spans 15 residues. V lost 4 bases and J 4 bases, leaving 14 bases between the germline ends. The germline CDR1 and CDR2 sequences are KGHSH and LQKENI. The CDR3 DNA sequence: TGTGCCAGCTCACAGAGCGCGAGAGGTTACAATGAGCAGTTCTTC. Translating it yields CASSQSARGYNEQFF.

This clone was counted once. The conserved phenylalanine or tryptophan normally closing the CDR3 is absent here, so this likely arose from a read error. Because the CDR3's place on the DNA is in doubt, the DNA is left out and the CDR3 is given as listed by TCRdb. The chain is built from TRBV7-9 and TRBJ2-7; TRBD2 is the table's D call and was not checked against the DNA. The V gene's germline CDR1 is SEHNR and CDR2 FQNEAQ (reference sequence). The CDR3 spans 13 residues, counting both ends. The CDR3 is CASSPLGTSGHIY.

The CDR3 sequence is CSVFDTPRDYGYTF. In DNA form, the CDR3 reads TGCAGCGTCTTCGACACCCCAAGAGACTATGGCTACACCTTC. The J gene is TRBJ1-2, the V gene TRBV29-1; D remains ambiguous. Trimming stripped 6 bases from V and 3 bases from J, with 17 bases between. This CDR3 is built from 14 residues. Germline CDR1 SQVTM, CDR2 ANQGSEA. Based on the CDR3 plus reference TRBV29-1 and TRBJ1-2, the full variable domain is SAVISQKPSRDICQRGTSLTIQCQVDSQVTMMFWYRQQPGQSLTLIATANQGSEATYESGFVIDKFPISRPNLTFSTLTVSNMSPEDSSIYLCSVFDTPRDYGYTFGSGTRLTVV.

The chain carries TRBV4-1 and TRBJ1-1, with a weak D call TRBD1 (5 bases). Trimming took off 3 bases at V and 3 bases at J, with 20 bases between the two ends. The V gene's germline CDR1 is MGHRA and CDR2 YSYEKL. CDR3 length equals 17 residues. CDR3 in amino acids: CASSHLPGLRGDTEAFF. As DNA, the CDR3 is TGCGCCAGCAGCCATCTTCCGGGTCTTCGGGGGGACACTGAAGCTTTCTTT.

This clone has only a few counts. J is TRBJ2-7 and V is TRBV19, with 11 bases identical to TRBD2. The length of the CDR3 is 14 residues. Losses at the gene ends were 5 bases for V and 4 bases for J; bases not matched to a gene: 4. The germline gives CDR1 LNHDA, CDR2 SQIVND (reference sequence). The CDR3 loop is CASSHLAGGYEQYF. In DNA, the CDR3 is TGTGCCAGTAGTCATCTAGCGGGAGGTTACGAGCAGTACTTC.

The gene calls are TRBV23-1 and TRBJ2-7; 8 bases match TRBD1. TRBV23-1 is classed as an ORF, of uncertain function. The CDR3 covers 15 residues. With V trimmed by 6 bases and J by 3 bases, 10 bases remained unmatched. The CDR3 region is CASRGAGQGGYEQYF. CDR3 nucleotides: TGCGCCAGCAGGGGGGCAGGACAGGGAGGCTACGAGCAGTACTTC.

V usage is TRBV5-1 and J usage is TRBJ2-7; 11 nucleotides agree with TRBD1. CDR1 SGHRS and CDR2 YFSETQ come from the germline V gene. This CDR3 has 14 amino acids. Germline trimming cut 3 bases from V and 3 bases from J; bases unmatched to any gene: 2. The CDR3 spells CASSSGTGGYEQYF. CDR3 bases: TGCGCCAGCAGCTCCGGGACAGGGGGCTACGAGCAGTACTTC.

The gene calls are TRBV10-1 and TRBJ2-1; 11 bases match TRBD2. Germline V gives CDR1 WNHNN, CDR2 SYGVQD (reference sequence). The CDR3 length is 18 residues. Trimming removed 2 bases from V and 7 bases from J; junction bases left unmatched: 13. The CDR3, as DNA: TGCGCCAGCAGTGAGGGGTTAGCGGGAGGGCCTTTCACAAATGAGCAGTTCTTC. Amino acids: CASSEGLAGGPFTNEQFF.

The chain joins TRBV6-5 to TRBJ1-2, with TRBD1 identical over 9 bases. This CDR3 is built from 15 residues. Trimming at V came to 2 bases and at J to 3 bases, leaving 4 bases not matched to a gene. Germline V gene data show CDR1 as MNHEY and CDR2 as SVGAGI. The chain's CDR3 is CASSYGTGQYYGYTF. The CDR3 region has the DNA TGTGCCAGCAGTTACGGGACAGGGCAATACTATGGCTACACCTTC.

The chain carries TRBV2 and TRBJ1-1, with 7 bases matching TRBD1. The V segment lost 6 bases and the J segment 6 bases; nucleotides outside the gene matches: 10. This CDR3 contains 14 residues. Germline CDR1 reads SNHLY; CDR2 reads FYNNEI. The CDR3 protein is CASRGEGGTAEAFF. The CDR3 bases are TGTGCCAGCAGGGGCGAAGGGGGCACCGCTGAAGCTTTCTTT.